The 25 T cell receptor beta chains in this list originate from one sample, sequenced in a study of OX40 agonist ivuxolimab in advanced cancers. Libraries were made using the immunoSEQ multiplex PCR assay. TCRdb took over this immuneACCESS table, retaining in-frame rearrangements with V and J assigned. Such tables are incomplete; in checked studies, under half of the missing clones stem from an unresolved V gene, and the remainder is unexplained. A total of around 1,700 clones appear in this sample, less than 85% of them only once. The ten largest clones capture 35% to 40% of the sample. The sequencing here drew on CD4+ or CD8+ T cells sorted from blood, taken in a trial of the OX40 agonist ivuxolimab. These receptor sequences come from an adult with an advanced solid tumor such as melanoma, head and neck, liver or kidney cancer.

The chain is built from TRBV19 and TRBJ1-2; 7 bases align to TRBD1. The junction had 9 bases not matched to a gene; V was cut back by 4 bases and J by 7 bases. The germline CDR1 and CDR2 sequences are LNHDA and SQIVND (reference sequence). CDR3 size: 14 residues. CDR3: CASSSTGVPTGYTF. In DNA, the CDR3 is TGTGCCAGTAGTAGCACAGGGGTGCCTACTGGCTACACCTTC. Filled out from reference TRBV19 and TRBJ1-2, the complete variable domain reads DGGITQSPKYLFRKEGQNVTLSCEQNLNHDAMYWYRQDPGQGLRLIYYSQIVNDFQKGDIAEGYSVSREKKESFPLTVTSAQKNPTAFYLCASSSTGVPTGYTFGSGTRLTVV.

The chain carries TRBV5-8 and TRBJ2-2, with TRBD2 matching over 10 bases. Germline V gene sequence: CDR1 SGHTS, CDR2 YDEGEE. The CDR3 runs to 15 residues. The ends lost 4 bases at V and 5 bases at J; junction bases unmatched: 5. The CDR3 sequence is CASSRLAGVTGELFF. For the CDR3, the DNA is TGTGCCAGCAGCCGACTAGCGGGCGTTACCGGGGAGCTGTTTTTT.

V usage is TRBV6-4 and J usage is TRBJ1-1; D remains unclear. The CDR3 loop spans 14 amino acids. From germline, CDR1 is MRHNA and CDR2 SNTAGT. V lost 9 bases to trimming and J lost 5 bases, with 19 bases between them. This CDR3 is CARTPRGGKTEAFF. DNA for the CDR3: TGTGCCAGGACTCCCCGGGGAGGGAAGACTGAAGCTTTCTTT.

The chain's CDR3 is CASNLRDRGSYGYTF. The CDR3 region has the DNA TGTGCCAGCAACCTCCGGGACAGGGGGTCCTATGGCTACACCTTC. The chain combines TRBV5-8 with TRBJ1-2; 11 nucleotides align to TRBD1. V dropped 6 bases and J dropped 4; count of bases not matched to a gene: 8. Germline values: CDR1 SGHTS, CDR2 YDEGEE. The CDR3 is 15 residues long.

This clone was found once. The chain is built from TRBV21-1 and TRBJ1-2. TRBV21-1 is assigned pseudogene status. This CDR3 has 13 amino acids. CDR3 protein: CASRGRKTYGYTF. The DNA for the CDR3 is TGTGCCAGCAGAGGGAGAAAGACCTATGGCTACACCTTC.

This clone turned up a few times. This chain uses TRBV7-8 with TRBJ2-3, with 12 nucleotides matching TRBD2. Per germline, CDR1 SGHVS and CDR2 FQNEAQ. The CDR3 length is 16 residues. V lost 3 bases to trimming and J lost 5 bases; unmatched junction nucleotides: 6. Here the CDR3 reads CASSFPSGGGIDTQYF. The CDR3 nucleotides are TGTGCCAGCAGCTTCCCTAGCGGGGGGGGTATAGATACGCAGTATTTT.

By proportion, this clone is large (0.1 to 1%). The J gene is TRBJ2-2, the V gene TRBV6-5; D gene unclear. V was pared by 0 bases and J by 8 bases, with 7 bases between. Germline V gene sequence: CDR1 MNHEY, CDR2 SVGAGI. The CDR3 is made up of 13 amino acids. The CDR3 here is CASSYSQQGELFF. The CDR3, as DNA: TGTGCCAGCAGTTACTCGCAACAGGGGGAGCTGTTTTTT.

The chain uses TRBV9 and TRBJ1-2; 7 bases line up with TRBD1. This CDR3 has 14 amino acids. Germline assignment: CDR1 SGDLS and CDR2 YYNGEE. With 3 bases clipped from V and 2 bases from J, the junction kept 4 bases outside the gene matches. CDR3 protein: CASSETTGNYGYTF. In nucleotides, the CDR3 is TGTGCCAGCAGCGAGACGACAGGGAACTATGGCTACACCTTC.

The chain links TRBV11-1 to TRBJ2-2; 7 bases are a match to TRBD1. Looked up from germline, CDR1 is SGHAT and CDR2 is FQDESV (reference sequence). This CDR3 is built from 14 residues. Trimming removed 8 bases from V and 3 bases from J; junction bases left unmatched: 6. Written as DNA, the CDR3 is TGTGCCAGCGGGTCCGGGACAGACACCGGGGAGCTGTTTTTT. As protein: CASGSGTDTGELFF. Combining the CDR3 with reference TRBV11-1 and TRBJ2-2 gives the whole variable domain EAEVAQSPRYKITEKSQAVAFWCDPISGHATLYWYRQILGQGPELLVQFQDESVVDDSQLPKDRFSAERLKGVDSTLKIQPAELGDSAMYLCASGSGTDTGELFFGEGSRLTVL.

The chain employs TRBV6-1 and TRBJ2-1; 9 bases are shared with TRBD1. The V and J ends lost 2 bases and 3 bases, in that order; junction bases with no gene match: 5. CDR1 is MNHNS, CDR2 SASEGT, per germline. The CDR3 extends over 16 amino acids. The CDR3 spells CASSEYYRGLYNEQFF. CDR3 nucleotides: TGTGCCAGCAGTGAATATTACAGGGGGCTCTACAATGAGCAGTTCTTC.

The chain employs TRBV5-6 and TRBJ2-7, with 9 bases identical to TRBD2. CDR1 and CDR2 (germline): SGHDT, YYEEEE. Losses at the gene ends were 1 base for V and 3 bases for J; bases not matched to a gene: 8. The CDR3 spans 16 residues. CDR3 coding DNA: TGTGCCAGCAGCTTGTCCAGCGGGGGGTATTTCTACGAGCAGTACTTC. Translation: CASSLSSGGYFYEQYF.

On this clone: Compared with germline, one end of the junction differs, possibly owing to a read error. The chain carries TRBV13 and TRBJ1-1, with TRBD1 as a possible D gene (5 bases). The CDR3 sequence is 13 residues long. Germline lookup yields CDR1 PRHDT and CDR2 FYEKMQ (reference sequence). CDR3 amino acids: CASSPSGRTEAFF. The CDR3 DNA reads TGCGCCAGCAGCCCTTCGGGACGCACTGAAGCTTTCTTT.

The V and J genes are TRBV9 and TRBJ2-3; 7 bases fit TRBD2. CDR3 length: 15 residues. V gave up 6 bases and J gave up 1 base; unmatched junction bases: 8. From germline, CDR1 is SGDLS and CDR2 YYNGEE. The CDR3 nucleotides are TGTGCCAGCACCAGAGCGGGGACTCGCACAGATACGCAGTATTTT. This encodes CASTRAGTRTDTQYF.

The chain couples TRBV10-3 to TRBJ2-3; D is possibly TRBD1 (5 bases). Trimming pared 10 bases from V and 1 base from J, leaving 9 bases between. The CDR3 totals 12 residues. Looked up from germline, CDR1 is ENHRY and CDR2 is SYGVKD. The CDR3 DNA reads TGTGCCACCGAACAGGGCACAGATACGCAGTATTTT. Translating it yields CATEQGTDTQYF.

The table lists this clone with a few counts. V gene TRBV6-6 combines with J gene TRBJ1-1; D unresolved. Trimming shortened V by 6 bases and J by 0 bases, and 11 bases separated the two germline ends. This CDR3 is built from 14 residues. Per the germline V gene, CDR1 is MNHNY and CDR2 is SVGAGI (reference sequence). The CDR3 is CASRRGGMNTEAFF. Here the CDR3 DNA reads TGTGCCAGCAGACGGGGAGGCATGAACACTGAAGCTTTCTTT.

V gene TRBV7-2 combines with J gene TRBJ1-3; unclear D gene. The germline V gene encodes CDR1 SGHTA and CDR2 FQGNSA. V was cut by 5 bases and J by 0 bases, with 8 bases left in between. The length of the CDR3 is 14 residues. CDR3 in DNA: TGTGCCAGCAGCCCGTACAGCTCTGGAAACACCATATATTTT. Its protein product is CASSPYSSGNTIYF.

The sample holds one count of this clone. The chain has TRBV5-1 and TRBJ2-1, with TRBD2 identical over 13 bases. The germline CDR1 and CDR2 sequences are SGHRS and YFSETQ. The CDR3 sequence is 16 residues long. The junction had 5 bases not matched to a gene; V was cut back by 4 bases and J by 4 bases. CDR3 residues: CASSAGTSGVYNEQFF. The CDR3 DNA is TGCGCCAGCAGCGCTGGGACTAGCGGGGTTTACAATGAGCAGTTCTTC.

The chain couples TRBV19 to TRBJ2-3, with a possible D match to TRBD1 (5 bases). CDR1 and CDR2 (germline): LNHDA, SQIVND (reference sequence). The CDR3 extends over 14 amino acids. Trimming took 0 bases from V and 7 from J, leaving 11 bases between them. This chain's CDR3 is CASSIDSGINTQYF. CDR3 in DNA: TGTGCCAGTAGTATAGATTCAGGGATAAATACGCAGTATTTT.

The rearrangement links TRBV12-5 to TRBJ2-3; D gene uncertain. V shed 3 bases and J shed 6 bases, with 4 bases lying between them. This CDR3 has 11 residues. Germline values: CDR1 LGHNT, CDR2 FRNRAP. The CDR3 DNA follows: TGTGCTAGTGGTTTCAAGGATACGCAGTATTTT. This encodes CASGFKDTQYF.

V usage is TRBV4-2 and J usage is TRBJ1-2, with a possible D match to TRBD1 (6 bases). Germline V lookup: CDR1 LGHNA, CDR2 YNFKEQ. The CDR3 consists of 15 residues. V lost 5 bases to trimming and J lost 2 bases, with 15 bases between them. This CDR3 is CASSARGQGNYGYTF. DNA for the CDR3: TGTGCCAGCAGCGCCCGTGGGCAGGGGAACTATGGCTACACCTTC.

The CDR3 DNA is TGTGCCAGCACCCCAGGGGGCTTTAGGAATTCACCCCTCCACTTT. Amino acid sequence: CASTPGGFRNSPLHF. V is TRBV28 and J is TRBJ1-6; 8 nucleotides agree with TRBD1. V was pared by 7 bases and J by 7 bases, with 9 bases of the junction left unmatched. The CDR3 is 15 amino acids. Germline CDR1 reads MDHEN; CDR2 reads SYDVKM.

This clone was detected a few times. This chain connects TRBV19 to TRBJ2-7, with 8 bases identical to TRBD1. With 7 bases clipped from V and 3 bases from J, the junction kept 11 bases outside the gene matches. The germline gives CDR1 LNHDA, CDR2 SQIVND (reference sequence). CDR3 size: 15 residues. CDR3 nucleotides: TGTGCCAGTAAAATTACCGGGACAGGACTCTACGAGCAGTACTTC. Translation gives CASKITGTGLYEQYF.

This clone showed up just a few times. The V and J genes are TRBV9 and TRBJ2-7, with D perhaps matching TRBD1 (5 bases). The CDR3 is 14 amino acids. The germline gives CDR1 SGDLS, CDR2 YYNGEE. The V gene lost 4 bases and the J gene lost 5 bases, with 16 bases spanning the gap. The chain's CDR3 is CASSFSGKLDEQYF. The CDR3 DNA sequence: TGTGCCAGCAGCTTCTCAGGGAAATTGGACGAGCAGTACTTC. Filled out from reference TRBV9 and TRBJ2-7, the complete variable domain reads DSGVTQTPKHLITATGQRVTLRCSPRSGDLSVYWYQQSLDQGLQFLIQYYNGEERAKGNILERFSAQQFPDLHSELNLSSLELGDSALYFCASSFSGKLDEQYFGPGTRLTVT.

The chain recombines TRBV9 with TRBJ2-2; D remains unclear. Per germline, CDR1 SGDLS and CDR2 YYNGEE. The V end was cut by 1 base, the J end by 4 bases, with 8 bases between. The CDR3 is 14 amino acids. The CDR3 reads CASSVRLSTGELFF. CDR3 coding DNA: TGTGCCAGCAGCGTACGTCTAAGCACCGGGGAGCTGTTTTTT.

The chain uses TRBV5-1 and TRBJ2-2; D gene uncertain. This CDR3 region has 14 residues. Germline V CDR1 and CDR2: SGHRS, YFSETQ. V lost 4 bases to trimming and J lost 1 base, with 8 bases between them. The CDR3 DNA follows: TGCGCCAGCAGCGCCCGTGAGAACACCGGGGAGCTGTTTTTT. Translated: CASSARENTGELFF. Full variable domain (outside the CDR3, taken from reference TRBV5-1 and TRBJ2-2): KAGVTQTPRYLIKTRGQQVTLSCSPISGHRSVSWYQQTPGQGLQFLFEYFSETQRNKGNFPGRFSGRQFSNSRSEMNVSTLELGDSALYLCASSARENTGELFFGEGSRLTVL.